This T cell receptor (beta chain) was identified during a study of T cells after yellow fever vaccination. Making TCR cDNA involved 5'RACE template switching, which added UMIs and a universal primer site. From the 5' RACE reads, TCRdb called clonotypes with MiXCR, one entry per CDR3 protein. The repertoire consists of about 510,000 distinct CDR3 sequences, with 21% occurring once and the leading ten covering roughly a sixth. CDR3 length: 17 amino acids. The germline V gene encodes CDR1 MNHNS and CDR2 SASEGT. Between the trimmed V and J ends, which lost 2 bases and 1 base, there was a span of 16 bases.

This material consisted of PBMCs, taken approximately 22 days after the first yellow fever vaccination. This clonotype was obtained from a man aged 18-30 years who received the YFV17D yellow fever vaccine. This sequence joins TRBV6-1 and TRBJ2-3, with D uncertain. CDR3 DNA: TGTGCCAGCAGTGAACGGCTCCTGAGGTTGGGCACAGATACGCAGTATTTT. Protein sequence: CASSERLLRLGTDTQYF.